The 24 T cell receptor beta chains below were found in one sample sequenced in a study of metastatic and nonmetastatic thyroid tumors. TCRdb re-clonotyped the PCR reads via MiXCR. Of about 69,000 clones listed, 11% to 15% are singletons. Thyroid surgery was performed in patients who had received no treatment beforehand. Sequences were obtained from blood. Source of these receptors: a male donor with papillary thyroid cancer or a benign thyroid nodule (not recorded which). Some clones in this sample may be carry-over from other donors' samples.

This clone has ten or more counts. The rearrangement uses TRBV7-3 and TRBJ2-3; TRBD2 agrees at 8 bases. Trimming removed 5 bases from V and 4 bases from J; junction bases left unmatched: 11. The CDR3 spans 16 residues. CDR1 is SGHTA, CDR2 FQGTGA, per germline. The CDR3 spells CASSQAGTRGADTQYF. The CDR3 coding sequence is TGTGCCAGCAGCCAAGCCGGGACTAGAGGGGCAGATACGCAGTATTTT.

The sample holds many counts of this clone. This sequence joins TRBV7-9 and TRBJ2-2; D might be TRBD2 (5 bases). V gave up 6 bases and J gave up 2 bases, with 13 bases separating them. The CDR3 totals 15 residues. CDR1 and CDR2 from the germline V gene are SEHNR and FQNEAQ (reference sequence). CDR3 amino acids: CASSPGGLNTGELFF. CDR3 in DNA: TGTGCCAGCAGTCCCGGTGGACTCAACACCGGGGAGCTGTTTTTT.

This clone has a count of ten or more. The chain recombines TRBV10-3 with TRBJ1-1; 9 nucleotides match TRBD1. This CDR3 spans 14 amino acids. J gave up 0 bases and V 6 bases, and 2 bases lay outside the gene matches. Germline CDR1 reads ENHRY; CDR2 reads SYGVKD. CDR3 DNA sequence: TGTGCCATCAGGGGGACAGGGCTGAACACTGAAGCTTTCTTT. Translation: CAIRGTGLNTEAFF.

This clone showed up many times. The V and J genes are TRBV18 and TRBJ1-5; D remains unclear. The CDR3 spans 14 residues. Germline loops: CDR1 KGHSH, CDR2 LQKENI. V shed 3 bases and J shed 6 bases, with 12 bases lying between them. The CDR3 here is CASSPRGLGQPQHF. In nucleotides, the CDR3 is TGTGCCAGCTCACCTAGAGGGCTGGGTCAGCCCCAGCATTTT.

This clone has a handful of counts. The chain uses TRBV10-3 and TRBJ2-2, with TRBD1 as a possible D gene (5 bases). This CDR3 comprises 15 residues. CDR1 ENHRY and CDR2 SYGVKD come from the germline V gene. V lost 2 bases, J lost 7 bases, and 14 bases lay in between. The CDR3 DNA reads TGTGCCATCAGTGAGGGCAGGGCTCTGGACGGGGAGCTGTTTTTT. Protein sequence: CAISEGRALDGELFF.

Ten or more counts support this clone. V gene TRBV20-1 combines with J gene TRBJ2-3; the match to TRBD2 covers 7 bases. After removal of 3 bases from V and 0 bases from J, the junction contained 12 bases not matched to a gene. The CDR3 has 17 amino acids. Germline lookup yields CDR1 DFQATT and CDR2 SNEGSKA (reference sequence). The CDR3 is CSARALAGLASTDTQYF. CDR3 in DNA: TGCAGTGCTAGGGCTTTAGCGGGCCTCGCTAGCACAGATACGCAGTATTTT.

This clone was seen ten or more times. The V and J genes are TRBV6-2 or TRBV6-3 and TRBJ2-1; 14 bases align to TRBD2. Trimming at V came to 1 base and at J to 14 bases, leaving 4 bases not matched to a gene. Germline V gene data show CDR1 as MNHEY and CDR2 as SVGEGT. The CDR3 consists of 14 residues. For the CDR3, the DNA is TGTGCCAGCAGTTACTTGGGACTAGCGGGAGAAGAGTTCTTC. As protein: CASSYLGLAGEEFF.

The table lists this clone with a few counts. V gene TRBV28 combines with J gene TRBJ2-7; the D gene is possibly TRBD1 (5 bases). Germline V lookup: CDR1 MDHEN, CDR2 SYDVKM. The CDR3 covers 15 residues. Trimming pared 6 bases from V and 13 bases from J, leaving 28 bases between. CDR3 protein: CASRMGPVSSYDHYF. The CDR3 DNA reads TGTGCCAGCAGGATGGGGCCAGTAAGCTCCTACGATCATTACTTC.

This clone was found many times. This chain joins TRBV3-1 and TRBJ2-7; D not certain. V lost 4 bases to trimming and J lost 0 bases, with 10 bases between them. Per germline, CDR1 LGHDT and CDR2 YNNKEL (reference sequence). This CDR3 has 14 amino acids. CDR3 sequence (DNA): TGTGCCAGCAGCCGAGTCCTCGACTCCTACGAGCAGTACTTC. Amino acid sequence: CASSRVLDSYEQYF.

This clone was detected many times. The rearrangement links TRBV28 to TRBJ2-1; either TRBD1 or TRBD2 may fit D (5 bases each). CDR3 length equals 15 residues. The V end lost 7 bases, the J end lost 3 bases, and 16 bases lay between the germline ends. Germline V gene sequence: CDR1 MDHEN, CDR2 SYDVKM. The CDR3 DNA reads TGTGCCAGCACCTCCCTACTTGGGGGCTACAATGAGCAGTTCTTC. Amino acid sequence: CASTSLLGGYNEQFF.

This clone was found a few times. At one end, the junction sequence differs from germline, possibly due to a read error. J is TRBJ1-2 and V is TRBV6-1, with 12 bases fitting TRBD1. Germline lookup yields CDR1 MNHNS and CDR2 SASEGT. This CDR3 spans 17 amino acids. The CDR3 loop is CASSPRDRGLLGYGHTF. The CDR3 DNA reads TGTGCCAGCAGTCCGCGGGACAGGGGGCTTCTCGGCTATGGCCACACCTTC.

As concerns this clone: Since a much larger clone is just one base distant, this may be a read error. This chain connects TRBV25-1 to TRBJ2-2; D tentatively reads TRBD1 or TRBD2 (6 bases each). The CDR3 runs to 14 residues. Germline assignment: CDR1 MGHDK and CDR2 SYGVNS. The CDR3 coding sequence is TGTGCCAGCAGTGATTTGGGGGGCACCGTGGAGCTGTTTTTT. Its translation: CASSDLGGTVELFF.

This clone showed up many times. For the CDR3, the DNA is TGCAGTGCTGGTTCTAGCGGATTGGGAGGTTGGGCCCAGTACTTC. This sequence encodes CSAGSSGLGGWAQYF. The V gene is TRBV20-1, the J gene TRBJ2-5, with 7 positions matching TRBD2. The CDR3 is made up of 15 amino acids. Germline-derived CDR1 and CDR2 are DFQATT and SNEGSKA (reference sequence). V gave up 5 bases and J gave up 9 bases; unmatched junction bases: 18.

This clone was recorded many times. This sequence joins TRBV6-2 or TRBV6-3 and TRBJ2-7; 7 bases agree with TRBD1. This CDR3 is 14 amino acids long. Germline lookup yields CDR1 MNHEY and CDR2 SVGEGT. The V segment lost 4 bases and the J segment 0 bases; nucleotides outside the gene matches: 3. The DNA for the CDR3 is TGTGCCAGCAGTTTCCGGGACAGCTCCTACGAGCAGTACTTC. Encoded protein: CASSFRDSSYEQYF.

There are many counts of this clone. The V and J genes are TRBV5-8 and TRBJ2-1; D perhaps matches TRBD1 (5 bases). This CDR3 has 14 residues. Looked up from germline, CDR1 is SGHTS and CDR2 is YDEGEE. The germline V and J ends were trimmed by 2 bases and 10 bases, with 16 bases remaining between them. The DNA of the CDR3 is TGTGCCAGCAGCTTTCCCGACCGCAGGGCAGAGCAGTTCTTC. Its protein is CASSFPDRRAEQFF. Together with reference TRBV5-8 and TRBJ2-1, the CDR3 gives the full variable domain: EAGVTQSPTHLIKTRGQQATLRCSPISGHTSVYWYQQALGLGLQFLLWYDEGEERNRGNFPPRFSGRQFPNYSSELNVNALELEDSALYLCASSFPDRRAEQFFGPGTRLTVL.

Many counts were recorded for this clone. The chain joins TRBV11-2 to TRBJ1-3; TRBD1 is a possible D gene (6 bases). This CDR3 is 16 amino acids long. Per the germline V gene, CDR1 is SGHAT and CDR2 is FQNNGV. The V end was cut by 3 bases, the J end by 1 base, with 13 bases between. CDR3 amino acids: CASSFTGFQSGNTIYF. The CDR3 DNA reads TGTGCCAGCAGCTTTACAGGGTTTCAATCTGGAAACACCATATATTTT. Supplemented by reference TRBV11-2 and TRBJ1-3, the full variable domain reads EAGVAQSPRYKIIEKRQSVAFWCNPISGHATLYWYQQILGQGPKLLIQFQNNGVVDDSQLPKDRFSAERLKGVDSTLKIQPAKLEDSAVYLCASSFTGFQSGNTIYFGEGSWLTVV.

This clone was counted at least ten times. This chain connects TRBV2 to TRBJ1-2; D gene uncertain. This CDR3 is 14 amino acids long. CDR1 and CDR2 from the germline V gene are SNHLY and FYNNEI. Trimming took off 6 bases at V and 4 bases at J, with 15 bases between the two ends. The CDR3 here is CASSPQGLGYGYTF. The CDR3 nucleotides read TGTGCCAGCAGCCCTCAAGGACTGGGCTATGGCTACACCTTC.

This clone was detected many times. V and J are TRBV19 and TRBJ2-3; TRBD2 matches 9 bases. V was clipped by 1 base and J by 2 bases; unmatched bases: 4. Germline CDR1 LNHDA, CDR2 SQIVND (reference sequence). CDR3 length: 16 residues. CDR3 loop: CASSIATSGYTDTQYF. The CDR3 coding sequence is TGTGCCAGTAGTATAGCGACTAGCGGATACACAGATACGCAGTATTTT.

Turning to this clone: Germline is not matched at one junction end, which may reflect a read error. The gene calls are TRBV11-3 and TRBJ2-1; D could derive from TRBD1 or TRBD2 (5 bases each). From germline, CDR1 is SGHNT and CDR2 YENEEA. This CDR3 contains 16 residues. The CDR3 region has the DNA TGTGCGAGCAGCTCCCCCTCGGGGCTAGCAGTCGATGAGAAGTTCTTC. As protein: CASSSPSGLAVDEKFF.

There are many counts of this clone. The chain couples TRBV5-8 to TRBJ2-2; a possible D gene is TRBD1 (6 bases). CDR1 is SGHTS and CDR2 is YDEGEE in the germline V gene. V lost 7 bases and J 5 bases, leaving 12 bases between the germline ends. The CDR3 contains 13 residues. CDR3: CASGAGETGELFF. The CDR3 DNA follows: TGTGCCAGCGGGGCAGGGGAAACCGGGGAGCTGTTTTTT.

The table lists this clone with many counts. The chain employs TRBV20-1 and TRBJ2-1, with a tentative D call TRBD2 (6 bases). Trimming removed 1 base at V and 0 bases at J, with 10 bases between. The CDR3 consists of 15 residues. Per germline, CDR1 DFQATT and CDR2 SNEGSKA (reference sequence). The CDR3 DNA follows: TGCAGTGCTAGAGCTCGGGGGAGCTCCTACAATGAGCAGTTCTTC. Translation: CSARARGSSYNEQFF.

This clone was seen ten or more times. This chain joins TRBV5-4 and TRBJ2-3, with 11 bases aligning to TRBD2. The V and J ends lost 0 bases and 5 bases, in that order; junction bases with no gene match: 5. The CDR3 sequence is 16 residues long. The germline CDR1 and CDR2 sequences are SGHNT and YYREEE (reference sequence). The CDR3 region is CASSLAGLAGGDTQYF. As DNA, the CDR3 is TGTGCCAGCAGCTTGGCCGGGCTAGCGGGAGGAGATACGCAGTATTTT.

Many counts were recorded for this clone. The chain links TRBV11-1 to TRBJ2-2; TRBD2 is a possible D gene (5 bases). The CDR3 extends over 16 amino acids. Germline loops: CDR1 SGHAT, CDR2 FQDESV (reference sequence). V gave up 0 bases and J gave up 7 bases, with 15 bases separating them. The CDR3 nucleotides are TGTGCCAGCAGCTTAGCAGTCCTAGACCGGGGCGGGGAGCTGTTTTTT. The encoded protein is CASSLAVLDRGGELFF.

Concerning this clone itself: This may arise from a read error, as a much more abundant clone is one base away. The chain carries TRBV14 and TRBJ2-1; D is ambiguous. CDR3 size: 13 residues. The germline CDR1 and CDR2 sequences are SGHDN and FVKESK. Trimming stripped 7 bases from V and 8 bases from J, with 15 bases between. DNA of the CDR3: TGTGCCAGCATCCGCTCTAGTTTCGATGAGCAGTTCTTC. Translated, it gives CASIRSSFDEQFF.